The rows below give T cell receptor beta chains drawn from one sample of a study of radiation and T cells in renal cell carcinoma. This table comes from immunoSEQ multiplex PCR, and its TCRdb copy is limited to in-frame clones, with some not included. This table holds tens of thousands of clones, about three fifths found once. The sample was tumor tissue, taken from a patient whose treatment was nephrectomy without radiotherapy. The receptors shown here come from a man in his forties or fifties with renal cell carcinoma. Both conserved end residues are part of each CDR3. The D gene is left open where the match is weak. A clone size is listed for some rows: how often the clone was seen (once, few, many), or a class if it is expanded.

J: TRBJ2-3; V: TRBV5-6; size: -; D: TRBD2; CDR3: CASSLGSGARTDTQYF; DNA: TGTGCCAGCAGCTTAGGTAGCGGGGCGCGCACAGATACGCAGTATTTT
J: TRBJ1-5; V: TRBV28; size: few; D: -; CDR3: CASSWEGGNQPQHF; DNA: TGTGCCAGCAGTTGGGAGGGTGGCAATCAGCCCCAGCATTTT
J: TRBJ1-6; V: TRBV19; size: -; D: -; CDR3: CASSIVDRDSPLHF; DNA: TGTGCCAGTAGTATCGTGGACAGAGATTCACCCCTCCACTTT
J: TRBJ1-1; V: TRBV4-1; size: -; D: -; CDR3: CASSQGHLNTEAFF; DNA: TGCGCCAGCAGCCAAGGGCACCTTAACACTGAAGCTTTCTTT
J: TRBJ2-7; V: TRBV28; size: -; D: -; CDR3: CASSLRDSQYEQYF; DNA: TGTGCCAGCAGCCTCCGGGACTCTCAGTACGAGCAGTACTTC
J: TRBJ2-7; V: TRBV9; size: few; D: -; CDR3: CASSVDFGRSYEQYF; DNA: TGTGCCAGCAGCGTAGATTTCGGTCGCTCCTACGAGCAGTACTTC
J: TRBJ1-1; V: TRBV11-3; size: -; D: -; CDR3: CASSSGQPGSTEAFF; DNA: TGTGCCAGCAGCTCTGGACAGCCAGGCTCCACTGAAGCTTTCTTT
J: TRBJ2-5; V: TRBV7-2; size: once; D: TRBD2; CDR3: CASSRGGSQETQYF; DNA: TGTGCCAGCAGCCGGGGGGGCAGCCAAGAGACCCAGTACTTC
J: TRBJ1-6; V: TRBV4-1; size: -; D: TRBD1; CDR3: CASSQKRTGTAYNSPLHF; DNA: TGCGCCAGCAGCCAGAAGAGGACCGGGACAGCCTATAATTCACCCCTCCACTTT
J: TRBJ2-3; V: TRBV5-1; size: -; D: -; CDR3: CASSLDQGDTQYF; DNA: TGCGCCAGCAGCTTGGATCAAGGGGATACGCAGTATTTT
J: TRBJ2-7; V: TRBV6-5; size: -; D: -; CDR3: CASTPGRSYEQYF; DNA: TGTGCCAGCACCCCGGGACGGTCATACGAGCAGTACTTC
J: TRBJ1-6; V: TRBV27; size: -; D: -; CDR3: CASSPQGSYNSPLHF; DNA: TGTGCCAGCAGTCCCCAAGGCTCCTATAATTCACCCCTCCACTTT
J: TRBJ1-2; V: TRBV5-1; size: -; D: TRBD1; CDR3: CASSSTTGGIYGYTF; DNA: TGCGCCAGCAGCTCGACCACAGGGGGCATCTATGGCTACACCTTC
J: TRBJ1-2; V: TRBV5-1; size: few; D: TRBD1; CDR3: CASSAGQLYGYTF; DNA: TGCGCCAGCAGCGCGGGACAGTTGTATGGCTACACCTTC
J: TRBJ1-4; V: TRBV6-5; size: -; D: -; CDR3: CASSYSGVSNEKLFF; DNA: TGTGCCAGCAGTTACTCAGGGGTATCAAATGAAAAACTGTTTTTT
J: TRBJ1-2; V: TRBV6-1; size: few; D: -; CDR3: CASSPPGKGGGYTF; DNA: TGTGCCAGCAGTCCGCCGGGCAAGGGTGGCGGCTACACCTTC
J: TRBJ2-7; V: TRBV28; size: few; D: -; CDR3: CASSSNSYEQYF; DNA: TGTGCCAGCAGTTCCAACTCCTACGAGCAGTACTTC
J: TRBJ2-2; V: TRBV10-1; size: -; D: -; CDR3: CASSDVGAGELFF; DNA: TGCGCCAGCAGTGACGTGGGGGCCGGGGAGCTGTTTTTT
J: TRBJ1-5; V: TRBV2; size: -; D: -; CDR3: CASSQGFQPQHF; DNA: TGTGCCAGCAGCCAAGGGTTTCAGCCCCAGCATTTT
J: TRBJ1-2; V: TRBV6-1; size: -; D: -; CDR3: CASSGKAGTNIFYGYTF; DNA: TGTGCCAGCAGTGGTAAGGCAGGAACCAATATCTTCTATGGCTACACCTTC
J: TRBJ1-1; V: TRBV27; size: once; D: TRBD1; CDR3: CASSLLQGRRTEAFF; DNA: TGTGCCAGCAGTTTATTACAGGGGCGGCGCACTGAAGCTTTCTTT
J: TRBJ2-1; V: TRBV28; size: few; D: -; CDR3: CASRRASSYNEQFF; DNA: TGTGCCAGCCGTCGCGCGAGCTCCTACAATGAGCAGTTCTTC
J: TRBJ2-7; V: TRBV30; size: medium-sized; D: TRBD2; CDR3: CAWSTNGLADKSLPSSYEQYF; DNA: TGTGCCTGGAGCACAAACGGACTAGCGGACAAATCCTTACCTAGCTCCTACGAGCAGTACTTC
J: TRBJ2-7; V: TRBV2; size: -; D: -; CDR3: CASSEGRAPYEQYF; DNA: TGTGCCAGCAGTGAGGGGCGGGCTCCCTACGAGCAGTACTTC
J: TRBJ1-2; V: TRBV29-1; size: few; D: -; CDR3: CSVEVRTENYGYTF; DNA: TGCAGCGTCGAAGTTCGGACAGAAAACTATGGCTACACCTTC
J: TRBJ1-5; V: TRBV19; size: many; D: -; CDR3: CASSISGTSNQPQHF; DNA: TGTGCCAGTAGTATTTCGGGGACAAGCAATCAGCCCCAGCATTTT
J: TRBJ2-2; V: TRBV11-3; size: few; D: TRBD2; CDR3: CASSTPGLAGELFF; DNA: TGTGCCAGCAGCACACCGGGACTAGCGGGAGAGCTGTTTTTT
J: TRBJ2-5; V: TRBV19; size: -; D: -; CDR3: CASSTRGETQYF; DNA: TGTGCCAGTAGTACCCGGGGGGAGACCCAGTACTTC
J: TRBJ1-5; V: TRBV4-3; size: -; D: -; CDR3: CASSQGPGGSSNQPQHF; DNA: TGCGCCAGCAGCCAAGGCCCTGGAGGGAGCAGCAATCAGCCCCAGCATTTT
J: TRBJ1-5; V: TRBV10-3; size: few; D: -; CDR3: CAISEGRGNSNQPQHF; DNA: TGTGCCATCAGTGAGGGCAGGGGAAATAGCAATCAGCCCCAGCATTTT
J: TRBJ2-1; V: TRBV4-2; size: many; D: TRBD1; CDR3: CASSQEGTANYNEQFF; DNA: TGTGCCAGCAGCCAAGAAGGGACAGCAAACTACAATGAGCAGTTCTTC
J: TRBJ2-3; V: TRBV6-1; size: -; D: TRBD1; CDR3: CATVTGGSGTDTQYF; DNA: TGTGCCACTGTGACAGGGGGGAGCGGCACAGATACGCAGTATTTT
J: TRBJ1-1; V: TRBV6-1; size: -; D: -; CDR3: CASSLSPLNTEAFF; DNA: TGTGCCAGCAGTCTCTCCCCATTGAACACTGAAGCTTTCTTT
J: TRBJ2-1; V: TRBV4-2; size: few; D: TRBD2; CDR3: CASSQEEGTSYEQFF; DNA: TGTGCCAGCAGCCAAGAGGAAGGGACTAGCTATGAGCAGTTCTTC
J: TRBJ1-1; V: TRBV2; size: -; D: -; CDR3: CASNIIPGQLNTEAFF; DNA: TGTGCCAGCAATATCATTCCGGGACAACTGAACACTGAAGCTTTCTTT
J: TRBJ1-1; V: TRBV4-1; size: few; D: -; CDR3: CASSQVGYGGEAFF; DNA: TGCGCCAGCAGCCAAGTGGGGTATGGGGGTGAAGCTTTCTTT
J: TRBJ1-2; V: TRBV7-9; size: -; D: TRBD1; CDR3: CASSLAGQGASGYTF; DNA: TGTGCCAGCAGCTTAGCGGGACAGGGGGCTTCGGGCTACACCTTC